Each of the 16 T cell receptor beta chains below was sequenced from the same sample in a study of shared clonotypes between healthy human individuals. Data came from immunoSEQ multiplex PCR; TCRdb stores just in-frame clones and leaves some out. This sample has 2.3 million or so clones, with more than 85% found just once. Sequenced: naive CD4+ T cells from PBMCs. Subset defined: CD45RA+ positively selected. These receptors all come from a young man in good health. Some clones in this sample may be carry-over from other donors' samples.

This clone was observed once. The CDR3 region is CASSQVPTGQKPPYEQYF. CDR3 bases: TGCGCCAGCAGCCAAGTCCCGACAGGTCAAAAGCCACCCTACGAGCAGTACTTC. This chain uses TRBV4-1 with TRBJ2-7, with D maybe TRBD1 (6 bases). V lost 1 base to trimming and J lost 2 bases, with 21 bases between them. The CDR3 loop spans 18 amino acids. CDR1 is MGHRA, CDR2 YSYEKL, per germline.

This clone was detected only once. The J gene is TRBJ2-5, the V gene TRBV5-1; 12 nucleotides agree with TRBD2. V dropped 4 bases and J dropped 2; count of bases not matched to a gene: 6. The germline V gene has CDR1 SGHRS and CDR2 YFSETQ. This CDR3 contains 16 residues. This CDR3 is CASSGGTSGFQETQYF. The DNA for the CDR3 is TGCGCCAGCAGCGGCGGGACTAGCGGGTTTCAAGAGACCCAGTACTTC. The variable domain in full, completed from reference TRBV5-1 and TRBJ2-5, reads KAGVTQTPRYLIKTRGQQVTLSCSPISGHRSVSWYQQTPGQGLQFLFEYFSETQRNKGNFPGRFSGRQFSNSRSEMNVSTLELGDSALYLCASSGGTSGFQETQYFGPGTRLLVL.

The genes are TRBV5-1 and TRBJ2-5, with a weak D call TRBD1 (8 bases). Trimming removed 2 bases from V and 5 bases from J, with 16 bases in between. Germline V gene lookup returns CDR1 SGHRS and CDR2 YFSETQ. This CDR3 spans 15 amino acids. CDR3: CASSLLQGGQETQYF. The CDR3 DNA reads TGCGCCAGCAGCTTACTACAGGGGGGGCAGGAGACCCAGTACTTC.

The chain has TRBV5-1 and TRBJ2-3; a possible D gene is TRBD2 (6 bases). With 6 bases removed from V and 4 bases from J, the gap between germline ends came to 15 bases. The CDR3 loop spans 14 amino acids. Germline CDR1 and CDR2: SGHRS and YFSETQ. CDR3 residues: CASTRYQRADTQYF. The DNA for the CDR3 is TGCGCCAGCACCCGATACCAGCGGGCAGATACGCAGTATTTT.

As for this clone: The sample contains more than one DNA sequence encoding this CDR3. The chain's CDR3 is CASSLGLFYEQYF. CDR3 coding DNA: TGTGCCAGCAGTCTTGGACTGTTTTACGAGCAGTACTTC. The chain joins TRBV27 to TRBJ2-7; D is possibly TRBD2 (5 bases). Trimming removed 5 bases at V and 4 bases at J, with 12 bases between. The germline CDR1 and CDR2 sequences are MNHEY and SMNVEV (reference sequence). The CDR3 length is 13 residues.

The chain employs TRBV5-1 and TRBJ1-2; unclear D gene. The germline V gene encodes CDR1 SGHRS and CDR2 YFSETQ. Trimming removed 0 bases from V and 8 bases from J, with 14 bases in between. The CDR3 has 14 amino acids. The CDR3 loop is CASSLGPPRSGYTF. CDR3 bases: TGCGCCAGCAGCTTGGGACCGCCGCGATCGGGCTACACCTTC.

The chain has TRBV6-1 and TRBJ2-5, with a weak D call TRBD2 (6 bases). The CDR3 length is 13 residues. The V end was cut by 6 bases, the J end by 0 bases, with 8 bases between. Germline loops: CDR1 MNHNS, CDR2 SASEGT. Here the CDR3 reads CASSRDYQETQYF. The DNA for the CDR3 is TGTGCCAGCAGCCGGGACTACCAAGAGACCCAGTACTTC.

The rearrangement joins TRBV28 to TRBJ2-7; D perhaps matches TRBD2 (6 bases). The V end was cut by 2 bases, the J end by 9 bases, with 17 bases between. Germline V gene data show CDR1 as MDHEN and CDR2 as SYDVKM. The CDR3 is made up of 14 amino acids. In DNA form, the CDR3 reads TGTGCCAGCAGTTTAAGTCTTGGGGGGAATGGGCAGTACTTC. The encoded protein is CASSLSLGGNGQYF.

This clone was picked up one time. The chain uses TRBV5-4 and TRBJ2-7; D not certain. This CDR3 has 12 amino acids. The V end lost 5 bases, the J end lost 5 bases, and 11 bases lay between the germline ends. Germline lookup yields CDR1 SGHNT and CDR2 YYREEE (reference sequence). As DNA, the CDR3 is TGTGCCAGCAGTTTTGACGGCAACGAGCAGTACTTC. Protein sequence: CASSFDGNEQYF.

This clone was recorded once. The chain couples TRBV19 to TRBJ2-6; D uncertain. This CDR3 comprises 15 residues. Germline V CDR1 and CDR2: LNHDA, SQIVND (reference sequence). Deletions cut 6 bases from V and 0 bases from J, with 9 bases between. Here the CDR3 reads CASRTVYSGANVLTF. The DNA of the CDR3 is TGTGCCAGTAGAACAGTGTACTCTGGGGCCAACGTCCTGACTTTC.

CDR3 DNA: TGTGCCAGCAGCCTCAGCACAGGGGCCCGACTGGACTCCGGGGAGCTGTTTTTT. Translated, it gives CASSLSTGARLDSGELFF. The rearrangement uses TRBV9 and TRBJ2-2; 7 bases map to TRBD1. Germline V gene data show CDR1 as SGDLS and CDR2 as YYNGEE. The CDR3 is made up of 18 amino acids. The trim removed 4 bases at V and 6 bases at J, leaving 18 bases unmatched.

This clone occurred once. The chain carries TRBV7-9 and TRBJ1-1; possibly TRBD1 for D (5 bases). The germline V gene has CDR1 SEHNR and CDR2 FQNEAQ (reference sequence). The ends were cut back, 2 bases at V and 4 bases at J, with 11 bases in the middle. The CDR3 totals 14 residues. The CDR3 loop reads CASSLTGQGTEAFF. In nucleotides, the CDR3 is TGTGCCAGCAGCTTAACGGGGCAGGGCACTGAAGCTTTCTTT. The variable domain in full, with the rest retrieved from reference TRBV7-9 and TRBJ1-1, is DTGVSQNPRHKITKRGQNVTFRCDPISEHNRLYWYRQTLGQGPEFLTYFQNEAQLEKSRLLSDRFSAERPKGSFSTLEIQRTEQGDSAMYLCASSLTGQGTEAFFGQGTRLTVV.

This clone appeared a single time. V usage is TRBV30 and J usage is TRBJ1-4, with a weak D call TRBD1 (6 bases). Trimming cost V 4 bases and J 8 bases, with 35 bases left between them. This CDR3 contains 20 residues. Germline V lookup: CDR1 GTSNPN, CDR2 SVGIG (reference sequence). CDR3 bases: TGTGCCTGGAACGGGGGGGTATGGCAGGGGAAGGATTTTGGGAACGAAAAACTGTTTTTT. Amino acid sequence: CAWNGGVWQGKDFGNEKLFF.

J is TRBJ2-1 and V is TRBV9; 8 positions agree with TRBD2. V lost 4 bases and J lost 0; bases outside the gene matches: 9. CDR3 length: 17 residues. Germline CDR1 reads SGDLS; CDR2 reads YYNGEE. The CDR3, as DNA: TGTGCCAGCAGCAGGGCCGGGAGGGCCTTCTCCTACAATGAGCAGTTCTTC. Residues: CASSRAGRAFSYNEQFF.

The CDR3 spells CSVSLQDTYGYTF. DNA of the CDR3: TGCAGCGTTTCTCTTCAGGATACCTATGGCTACACCTTC. The rearrangement uses TRBV29-1 and TRBJ1-2; D is unresolved. Germline lookup yields CDR1 SQVTM and CDR2 ANQGSEA. V was pared by 5 bases and J by 4 bases, with 14 bases between. The CDR3 covers 13 residues.

The chain combines TRBV10-3 with TRBJ1-2, with a weak D call TRBD1 (6 bases). Trimming pared 6 bases from V and 3 bases from J, leaving 17 bases between. This CDR3 contains 15 residues. Germline V CDR1 and CDR2: ENHRY, SYGVKD. This CDR3 is CAIRHMNRDDYGYTF. DNA of the CDR3: TGTGCCATCAGACACATGAACAGGGATGACTATGGCTACACCTTC.